This T cell receptor beta chain was recovered during a study of beta chain features in type 1 diabetes. Looking at the study overall: Age, gender and cell yields were alike across patients and healthy donors.

Expressed TCRB transcripts were sequenced after all isolated RNA was converted to cDNA. The method was immunoSEQ multiplex PCR; TCRdb's version includes in-frame clones alone and lacks a portion of them. The sample includes about 470,000 clones, 30% of them seen just once. The V gene end was trimmed by 7 bases and the J gene end by 2 bases; junction bases not matched to a gene: 4. The CDR3 length is 13 residues. The germline CDR1 and CDR2 sequences are GTSNPN and SVGIG (reference sequence). Study-wide results and caveats: The VDJ junctions of type 1 diabetes patients carried fewer insertions and more deletions. There was a moderate but significant shortening of TCRB CDR3s in all four CD4+ subsets of Type 1 diabetes patients. The study found that naive, central memory and Treg TCRB repertoires appeared more similar in patients than in healthy donors.

This clone was picked up a small number of times. Its matching antigen is unknown. The TCR originated in a man aged 18 to 35 in good health. This chain connects TRBV30 to TRBJ1-5; 8 bases agree with TRBD1. The sample consisted of naive CD4+ T cells from blood. As DNA, the CDR3 is TGTGCCTCCTCGACAGGGGGCAATCAGCCCCAGCATTTT. Its protein is CASSTGGNQPQHF.